These 8 T cell receptor beta chains were all obtained from the same sample, sequenced in a study of shared clonotypes between healthy human individuals. Repertoires were generated with immunoSEQ multiplex PCR, while TCRdb's copy carries only in-frame clones and drops some. The sample holds 650,000 to 800,000 clones; 72% are singletons and the top ten take less than 2%. The sample was memory CD4+ T cells sorted from blood. Subset of the sample: CD45RA-negative fraction. The receptors were sampled from a woman in her twenties or thirties in good health.

The chain has TRBV5-1 and TRBJ2-4; a possible D gene is TRBD2 (5 bases). Trimming left V 0 bases short and J 0 bases short, with 13 bases between. Per germline, CDR1 SGHRS and CDR2 YFSETQ. The length of the CDR3 is 17 residues. In DNA form, the CDR3 reads TGCGCCAGCAGCTTGGACGGGGATTTCCTAGCCAAAAACATTCAGTACTTC. Amino acid sequence: CASSLDGDFLAKNIQYF. The variable domain in full, completed from reference TRBV5-1 and TRBJ2-4, reads KAGVTQTPRYLIKTRGQQVTLSCSPISGHRSVSWYQQTPGQGLQFLFEYFSETQRNKGNFPGRFSGRQFSNSRSEMNVSTLELGDSALYLCASSLDGDFLAKNIQYFGAGTRLSVL.

CDR3: CASSPGGLANEKLFF. CDR3 nucleotides: TGTGCCAGCAGCCCAGGGGGCCTAGCTAATGAAAAACTGTTTTTT. The chain is built from TRBV7-9 and TRBJ1-4; 8 positions agree with TRBD1. The germline V gene has CDR1 SEHNR and CDR2 FQNEAQ (reference sequence). CDR3 size: 15 residues. With 5 bases clipped from V and 3 bases from J, the junction kept 5 bases outside the gene matches.

A few counts support this clone. The sample contains more than one DNA sequence encoding this CDR3. This rearrangement joins TRBV5-1 to TRBJ1-2; D gene ambiguous. Germline values: CDR1 SGHRS, CDR2 YFSETQ. Trimming shortened V by 1 base and J by 1 base, and 5 bases separated the two germline ends. This CDR3 has 13 residues. CDR3 loop: CASSLSDNYGYTF. The CDR3 DNA follows: TGCGCCAGCAGCTTGTCGGATAACTATGGCTACACCTTC.

The chain joins TRBV7-8 to TRBJ2-3; D is perhaps TRBD2 (6 bases). V was cut by 3 bases and J by 2 bases, with 15 bases left in between. CDR3 length: 16 amino acids. Germline CDR1 and CDR2: SGHVS and FQNEAQ. CDR3 DNA: TGTGCCAGCAGCTTCCCTTCTACGGGAGCCACAGATACGCAGTATTTT. Protein product: CASSFPSTGATDTQYF.

This chain joins TRBV18 and TRBJ1-1; D call uncertain. V was shortened by 6 bases and J by 5 bases, with 16 bases between the two germline ends. Germline V gene data show CDR1 as KGHSH and CDR2 as LQKENI. The CDR3 sequence is 14 residues long. The CDR3 sequence is CASSREAGGTEAFF. The DNA for the CDR3 is TGTGCCAGCTCCCGTGAAGCCGGTGGGACTGAAGCTTTCTTT. Based on the CDR3 plus reference TRBV18 and TRBJ1-1, the full variable domain is NAGVMQNPRHLVRRRGQEARLRCSPMKGHSHVYWYRQLPEEGLKFMVYLQKENIIDESGMPKERFSAEFPKEGPSILRIQQVVRGDSAAYFCASSREAGGTEAFFGQGTRLTVV.

This chain connects TRBV5-1 to TRBJ2-7; perhaps D is TRBD1 or TRBD2 (5 bases each). The ends were cut back, 2 bases at V and 6 bases at J, with 12 bases in the middle. This CDR3 spans 13 amino acids. The germline V gene encodes CDR1 SGHRS and CDR2 YFSETQ. The CDR3 protein is CASSFAGTGEQYF. CDR3 in DNA: TGCGCCAGCAGCTTTGCAGGGACCGGCGAGCAGTACTTC.

With respect to this clone: This likely traces to a read error, being one base from a far larger clone. Other DNA sequences in this specimen translate into the identical CDR3. This chain links TRBV11-2 with TRBJ2-7, with unresolved D. Germline-derived CDR1 and CDR2 are SGHAT and FQNNGV. The CDR3 has 15 amino acids. CDR3: CASSLRRADTYEQYF. CDR3 nucleotides: TGTGCCAGCAGCTTACGGAGAGCCGACACCTACGAGCAGTATTTC. The variable domain in full, completed from reference TRBV11-2 and TRBJ2-7, reads EAGVAQSPRYKIIEKRQSVAFWCNPISGHATLYWYQQILGQGPKLLIQFQNNGVVDDSQLPKDRFSAERLKGVDSTLKIQPAKLEDSAVYLCASSLRRADTYEQYFGPGTRLTVT.

This clone was counted many times. Other DNA sequences in the sample encode the same CDR3. J is TRBJ2-1 and V is TRBV5-1; no reliable D call. The CDR3 length is 14 residues. V shed 4 bases and J shed 1 base, with 9 bases lying between them. Germline V lookup: CDR1 SGHRS, CDR2 YFSETQ. Here the CDR3 reads CASSLDNSYNEQFF. The DNA of the CDR3 is TGCGCCAGCAGCCTAGACAATTCCTACAATGAGCAGTTCTTC. The full variable domain, rest sourced from reference TRBV5-1 and TRBJ2-1, is KAGVTQTPRYLIKTRGQQVTLSCSPISGHRSVSWYQQTPGQGLQFLFEYFSETQRNKGNFPGRFSGRQFSNSRSEMNVSTLELGDSALYLCASSLDNSYNEQFFGPGTRLTVL.